This T cell receptor beta chain came from a study of tumor-infiltrating lymphocytes in primary liver carcinoma. There are many counts of this clonotype. The antigen is not known. Total RNA (roughly 0.45 ug) served as template for TCR beta cDNA synthesis primed by a constant-region primer. Generation of the TCR beta libraries relied on three nested multiplex PCR rounds using slightly modified ARM-PCR. Researchers ran the first two PCR rounds for roughly 10 cycles each with TRBV1-TRBV30 forward primers and a C-beta reverse primer. A single record per CDR3 protein comes from TCRdb applying MiXCR to the multiplex PCR reads. Among just under 55,000 distinct CDR3 sequences listed, about 70% were seen once. V lost 5 bases and J lost 9, with 14 bases in between. The CDR3 spans 13 residues. Study-wide points: Tumor top-250-clone fraction significantly exceeded that of blood (p = 0.039).

It was from 20-30 mg of unsorted bulk tissue that RNA and DNA were co-extracted. Treatment of the patients' primary liver carcinoma consisted of surgical resection. Viable tumor cell content exceeded 80% in every tumor sample. This TCR derives from a man in his forties with primary liver carcinoma and hepatitis B virus infection. The chain recombines TRBV12-3 or TRBV12-4 with TRBJ2-4; no definite D call. The sequencing input was liver tumor tissue from sampling region 2. The subset denotes: tumor region T2, inferior pole. CDR3: CASSPSENGIQYF. CDR3 DNA: TGTGCCAGCAGTCCATCTGAGAACGGCATTCAGTACTTC.